These 2 T cell receptor beta chains were sequenced from one sample in a study of shared T cell receptors in the human thymus. Libraries were prepared by immunoSEQ multiplex PCR; TCRdb keeps only in-frame clonotypes and omits some of them. The sample yields hundreds of thousands of clones, more than 70% seen once. The data were also submitted as part of a second study, on human thymus T cells.

Sequenced sample: thymocytes. These receptors originate from a boy less than two years old with a congenital heart defect.

The rearrangement links TRBV15 to TRBJ2-4, with a weak D call TRBD1 (6 bases). Per germline, CDR1 LNHNV and CDR2 YYDKDF (reference sequence). V was shortened by 9 bases and J by 0 bases, with 12 bases between the two germline ends. The CDR3 extends over 14 amino acids. CDR3 sequence (DNA): TGTGCCACTCAGGACAGTGTAGCCAAAAACATTCAGTACTTC. This encodes CATQDSVAKNIQYF.

The chain combines TRBV5-3 with TRBJ2-7; 7 bases match TRBD2. Being an ORF, TRBV5-3 has a function that is uncertain. CDR3 length: 16 amino acids. V gave up 4 bases and J gave up 6 bases; unmatched junction bases: 16. Here the CDR3 reads CARSKGVSRESSEQYF. CDR3 DNA: TGTGCCAGAAGCAAGGGAGTCTCGCGGGAGTCGAGCGAGCAGTACTTC.